This T cell receptor beta chain stems from a study of CD8 T cells in ankylosing spondylitis. TCRdb ran MiXCR on the 5' RACE reads and lists one entry per CDR3 protein. The data show some 840,000 distinct CDR3 sequences, roughly 12% seen once. In this sample, this clonotype turned up many times. Its target is unknown. Study-level points and caveats: The study identified a TCR beta motif of under ten highly homologous variants that appeared characteristic of ankylosing spondylitis blood. The clones that were linked to disease were reported to be significantly enriched in matched synovial fluid samples from ankylosing spondylitis patients. Some of the motif variants had earlier been found in reactive arthritis patients' fluid and blood.

Sequenced sample: blood, either unsorted or a sorted T cell fraction (not recorded which). This TCR was sampled from a male donor with ankylosing spondylitis.

CDR3 sequence (DNA): TGTGCCAGCAGCTTGGGGAGGTTCTCCTACGAGCAGTACTTC. Translated, it gives CASSLGRFSYEQYF. This chain joins TRBV7-9 and TRBJ2-7; D possibly corresponds to TRBD2 (6 bases). Between the trimmed V and J ends, which lost 3 bases and 0 bases, there was a span of 9 bases. This CDR3 spans 14 amino acids. From germline, CDR1 is SEHNR and CDR2 FQNEAQ (reference sequence).